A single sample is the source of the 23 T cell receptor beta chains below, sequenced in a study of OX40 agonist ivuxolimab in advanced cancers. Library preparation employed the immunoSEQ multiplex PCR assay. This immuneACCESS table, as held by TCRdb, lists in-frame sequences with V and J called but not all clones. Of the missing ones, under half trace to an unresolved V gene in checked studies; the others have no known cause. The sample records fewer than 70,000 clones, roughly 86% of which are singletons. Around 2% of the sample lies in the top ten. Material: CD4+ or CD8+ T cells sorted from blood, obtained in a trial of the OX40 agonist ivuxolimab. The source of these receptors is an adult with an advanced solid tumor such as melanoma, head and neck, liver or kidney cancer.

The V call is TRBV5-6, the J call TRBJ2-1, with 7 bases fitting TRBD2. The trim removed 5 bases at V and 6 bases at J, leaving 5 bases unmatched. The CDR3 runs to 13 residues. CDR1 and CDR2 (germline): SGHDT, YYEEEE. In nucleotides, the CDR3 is TGTGCCAGCAGGCGGACTAGTTCCAATGAGCAGTTCTTC. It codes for CASRRTSSNEQFF.

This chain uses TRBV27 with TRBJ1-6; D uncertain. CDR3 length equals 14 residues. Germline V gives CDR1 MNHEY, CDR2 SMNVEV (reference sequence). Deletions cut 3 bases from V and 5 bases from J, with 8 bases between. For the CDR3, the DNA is TGTGCCAGCAGTTTTAGAGAAAATAATTCACCCCTCCACTTT. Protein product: CASSFRENNSPLHF.

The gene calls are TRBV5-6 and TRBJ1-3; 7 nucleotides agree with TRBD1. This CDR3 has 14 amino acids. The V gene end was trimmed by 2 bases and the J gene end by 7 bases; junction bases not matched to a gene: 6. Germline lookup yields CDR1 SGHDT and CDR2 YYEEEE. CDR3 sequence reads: CASSFLQGINTIYF. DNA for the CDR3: TGTGCCAGCAGCTTCCTACAGGGGATCAACACCATATATTTT.

CDR3 sequence (DNA): TGCGCCAGCAGCCAAGGACTAGCGGGGGGGTCCTTAGGGGCCTACGAGCAGTACTTC. This codes for CASSQGLAGGSLGAYEQYF. The chain combines TRBV4-3 with TRBJ2-7, with 14 bases matching TRBD2. CDR3 size: 19 residues. The J segment lost 2 bases and the V segment lost 1 base, leaving 10 bases of the junction unmatched. The germline CDR1 and CDR2 sequences are LGHNA and YSLEER.

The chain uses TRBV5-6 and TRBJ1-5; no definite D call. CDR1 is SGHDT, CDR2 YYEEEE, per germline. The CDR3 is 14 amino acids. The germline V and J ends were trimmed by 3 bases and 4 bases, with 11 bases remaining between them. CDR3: CASSSVGPNQPQHF. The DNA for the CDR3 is TGTGCCAGCAGCTCCGTCGGGCCGAATCAGCCCCAGCATTTT.

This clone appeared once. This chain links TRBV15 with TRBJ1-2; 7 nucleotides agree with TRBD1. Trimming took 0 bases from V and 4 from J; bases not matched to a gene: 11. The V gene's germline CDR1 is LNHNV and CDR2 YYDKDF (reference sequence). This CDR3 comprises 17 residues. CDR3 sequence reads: CATSRDRGQGRVYGYTF. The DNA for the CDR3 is TGTGCCACCAGCAGAGATAGGGGGCAGGGGCGGGTCTATGGCTACACCTTC. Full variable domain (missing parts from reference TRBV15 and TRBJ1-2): DAMVIQNPRYQVTQFGKPVTLSCSQTLNHNVMYWYQQKSSQAPKLLFHYYDKDFNNEADTPDNFQSRRPNTSFCFLDIRSPGLGDTAMYLCATSRDRGQGRVYGYTFGSGTRLTVV.

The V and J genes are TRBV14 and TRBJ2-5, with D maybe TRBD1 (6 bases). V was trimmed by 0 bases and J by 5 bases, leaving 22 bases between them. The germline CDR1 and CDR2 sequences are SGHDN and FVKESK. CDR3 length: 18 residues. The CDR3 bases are TGTGCCAGCAGCCAAGATCGGACAGCTGAACGCCCCAGGGAGACCCAGTACTTC. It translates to CASSQDRTAERPRETQYF.

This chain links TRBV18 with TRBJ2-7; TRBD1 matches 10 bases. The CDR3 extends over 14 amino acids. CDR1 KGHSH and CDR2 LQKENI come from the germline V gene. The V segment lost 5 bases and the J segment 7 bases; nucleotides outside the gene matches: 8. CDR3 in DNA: TGTGCCAGCTCAGTCGGACAGGGGGAGAGGGAGCAGTACTTC. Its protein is CASSVGQGEREQYF.

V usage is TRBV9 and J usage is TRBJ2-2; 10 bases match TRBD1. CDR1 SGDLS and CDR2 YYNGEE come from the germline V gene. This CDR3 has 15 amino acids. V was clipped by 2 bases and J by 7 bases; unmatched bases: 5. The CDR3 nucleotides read TGTGCCAGCAGCGTCGGACAGGGGGTGAGCGGGGAGCTGTTTTTT. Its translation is CASSVGQGVSGELFF.

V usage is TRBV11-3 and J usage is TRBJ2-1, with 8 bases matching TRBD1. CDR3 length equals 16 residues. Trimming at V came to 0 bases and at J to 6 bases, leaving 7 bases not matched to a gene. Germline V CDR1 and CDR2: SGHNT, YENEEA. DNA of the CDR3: TGTGCCAGCAGCTTAGAGAGGGGGACAGGACGCAATGAGCAGTTCTTC. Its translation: CASSLERGTGRNEQFF.

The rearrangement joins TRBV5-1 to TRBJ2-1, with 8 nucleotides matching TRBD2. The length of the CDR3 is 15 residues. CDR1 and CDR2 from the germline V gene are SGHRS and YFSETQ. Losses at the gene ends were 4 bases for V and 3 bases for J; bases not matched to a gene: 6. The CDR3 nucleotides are TGCGCCAGCAGCCTAAGCGGGAGTGGCTACAATGAGCAGTTCTTC. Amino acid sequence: CASSLSGSGYNEQFF.

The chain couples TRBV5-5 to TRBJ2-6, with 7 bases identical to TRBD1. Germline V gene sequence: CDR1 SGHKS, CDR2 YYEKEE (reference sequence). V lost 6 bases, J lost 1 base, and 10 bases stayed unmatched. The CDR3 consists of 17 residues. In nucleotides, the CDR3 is TGTGCCAGCATTCGGGACAGACCGAGTTCTGGGGCCAACGTCCTGACTTTC. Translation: CASIRDRPSSGANVLTF.

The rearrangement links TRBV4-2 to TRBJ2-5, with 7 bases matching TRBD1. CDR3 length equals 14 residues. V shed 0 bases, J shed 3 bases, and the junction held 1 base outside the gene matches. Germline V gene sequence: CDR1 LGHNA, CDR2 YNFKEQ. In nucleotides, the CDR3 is TGTGCCAGCAGCCAAGAACAGGGGAAAGAGACCCAGTACTTC. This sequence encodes CASSQEQGKETQYF.

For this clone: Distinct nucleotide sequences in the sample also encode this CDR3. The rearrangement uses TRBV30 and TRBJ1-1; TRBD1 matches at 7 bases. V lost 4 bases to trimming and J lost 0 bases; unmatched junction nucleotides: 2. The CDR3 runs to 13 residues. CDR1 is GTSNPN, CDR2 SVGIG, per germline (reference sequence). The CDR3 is CAWNRGLNTEAFF. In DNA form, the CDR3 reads TGTGCCTGGAACAGGGGCCTGAACACTGAAGCTTTCTTT.

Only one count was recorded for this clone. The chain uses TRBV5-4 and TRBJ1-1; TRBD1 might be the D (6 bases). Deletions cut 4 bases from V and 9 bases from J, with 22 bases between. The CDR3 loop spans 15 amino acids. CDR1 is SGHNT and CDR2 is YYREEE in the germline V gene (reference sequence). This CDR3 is CASSIRGGRSYQAFF. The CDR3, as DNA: TGTGCCAGCAGCATTCGGGGGGGGCGGTCATATCAAGCTTTCTTT.

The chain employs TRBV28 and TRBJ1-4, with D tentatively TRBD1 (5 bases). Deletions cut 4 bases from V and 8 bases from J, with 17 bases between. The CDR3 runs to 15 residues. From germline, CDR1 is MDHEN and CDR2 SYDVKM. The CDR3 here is CASSSTLGGGEKLFF. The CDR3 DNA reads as TGTGCCAGCAGTTCCACGCTGGGGGGAGGCGAAAAACTGTTTTTT.

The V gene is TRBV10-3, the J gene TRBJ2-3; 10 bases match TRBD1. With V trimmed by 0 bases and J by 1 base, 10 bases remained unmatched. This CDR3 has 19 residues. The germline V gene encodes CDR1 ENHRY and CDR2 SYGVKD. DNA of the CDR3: TGTGCCATCAGTGAGTCGGGGGACAGGGGTTTCGTGGGCACAGATACGCAGTATTTT. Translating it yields CAISESGDRGFVGTDTQYF.

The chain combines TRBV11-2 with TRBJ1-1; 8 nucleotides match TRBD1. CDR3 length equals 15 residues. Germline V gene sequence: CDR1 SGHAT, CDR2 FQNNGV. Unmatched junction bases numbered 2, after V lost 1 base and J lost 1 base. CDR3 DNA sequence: TGTGCCAGCAGCTTAGGACAGGGGAGGAACACTGAAGCTTTCTTT. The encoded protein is CASSLGQGRNTEAFF.

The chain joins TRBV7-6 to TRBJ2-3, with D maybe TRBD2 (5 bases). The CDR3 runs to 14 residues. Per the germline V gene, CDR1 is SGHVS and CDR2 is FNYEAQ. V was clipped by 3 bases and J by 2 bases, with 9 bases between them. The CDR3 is CASSLFGNTDTQYF. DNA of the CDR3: TGTGCCAGCAGCTTGTTCGGGAACACAGATACGCAGTATTTT.

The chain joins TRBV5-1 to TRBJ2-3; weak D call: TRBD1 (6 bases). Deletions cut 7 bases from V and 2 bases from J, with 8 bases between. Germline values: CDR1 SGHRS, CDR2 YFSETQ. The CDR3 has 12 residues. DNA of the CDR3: TGCGCCAGCCAGGGGAACACAGATACGCAGTATTTT. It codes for CASQGNTDTQYF.

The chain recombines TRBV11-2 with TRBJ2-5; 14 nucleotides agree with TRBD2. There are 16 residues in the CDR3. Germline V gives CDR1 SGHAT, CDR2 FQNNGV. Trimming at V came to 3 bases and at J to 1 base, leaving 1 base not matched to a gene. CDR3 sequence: CASSFGTSGSQETQYF. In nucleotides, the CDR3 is TGTGCCAGCAGCTTCGGGACTAGCGGGAGCCAAGAGACCCAGTACTTC.

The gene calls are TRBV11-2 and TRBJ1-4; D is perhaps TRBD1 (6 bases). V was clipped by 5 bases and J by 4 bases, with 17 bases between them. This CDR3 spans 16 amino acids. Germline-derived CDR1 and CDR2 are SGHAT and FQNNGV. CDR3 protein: CASSPTTGAINEKLFF. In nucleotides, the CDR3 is TGTGCCAGCAGCCCCACCACGGGGGCCATTAATGAAAAACTGTTTTTT.

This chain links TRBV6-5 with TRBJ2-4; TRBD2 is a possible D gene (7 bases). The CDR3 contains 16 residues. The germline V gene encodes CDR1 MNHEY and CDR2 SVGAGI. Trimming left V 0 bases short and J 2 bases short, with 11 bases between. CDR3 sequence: CASSYSGRGTKNIQYF. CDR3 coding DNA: TGTGCCAGCAGTTACTCGGGGAGGGGGACCAAAAACATTCAGTACTTC.